This T cell receptor (beta chain) is drawn from a study of cytomegalovirus exposure and HLA in healthy donors. Findings and caveats of the study: Immune exposure was documented only through CMV serostatus.

The CDR3 runs 17 residues. Trimming took 3 bases from V and 4 from J; bases not matched to a gene: 9. Per the germline V gene, CDR1 is KGHSH and CDR2 is LQKENI. As regards this clone: Its target is not known.

In the PCR, 60 Vbeta and 13 Jbeta primers were used. The method was immunoSEQ multiplex PCR; TCRdb's version includes in-frame clones alone and lacks a portion of them. The repertoire consists of just over 95,000 clones, with about 75% occurring once and the leading ten covering approximately 5%. The material sequenced was PBMCs. The TCR originated in a woman aged 40 to 50 in good health and CMV-seronegative. The chain employs TRBV18 and TRBJ2-2, with 9 positions matching TRBD2. CDR3 in amino acids: CASSPQSAGGLTGELFF. CDR3 DNA sequence: TGTGCCAGCTCACCTCAGTCGGCGGGGGGGCTCACCGGGGAGCTGTTTTTT. The variable domain in full, completed from reference TRBV18 and TRBJ2-2, reads NAGVMQNPRHLVRRRGQEARLRCSPMKGHSHVYWYRQLPEEGLKFMVYLQKENIIDESGMPKERFSAEFPKEGPSILRIQQVVRGDSAAYFCASSPQSAGGLTGELFFGEGSRLTVL.